The present T cell receptor (beta chain) was sequenced within a study of shared clonotypes between healthy human individuals. Overall study results and limits: Around 4.7% was the fraction of naive CD4 clonotypes found shared across several donors.

CDR1 is PRHDT, CDR2 FYEKMQ, per germline (reference sequence). Trimming shortened V by 5 bases and J by 3 bases, and 16 bases separated the two germline ends. The CDR3 covers 15 residues. In the CD4+ fraction, cells were divided into CD45RA+ naive and CD45RA-negative memory subsets. Comments on this clone: Its specificity is unknown.

Clones were sequenced by immunoSEQ multiplex PCR, and TCRdb holds only the in-frame ones, with some missing. The sample yields some 1.5 million clones, 95% to 99% seen once. The V call is TRBV13, the J call TRBJ1-1; D is undetermined. The origin of this receptor is a man younger than 45 in good health. What was sequenced was naive CD4+ T cells sorted from blood. As to subset: CD45RA+ positively selected. This chain's CDR3 is CASSAELERDTEAFF. The CDR3 coding sequence is TGTGCCAGCAGCGCGGAATTGGAACGGGACACTGAAGCTTTCTTT.